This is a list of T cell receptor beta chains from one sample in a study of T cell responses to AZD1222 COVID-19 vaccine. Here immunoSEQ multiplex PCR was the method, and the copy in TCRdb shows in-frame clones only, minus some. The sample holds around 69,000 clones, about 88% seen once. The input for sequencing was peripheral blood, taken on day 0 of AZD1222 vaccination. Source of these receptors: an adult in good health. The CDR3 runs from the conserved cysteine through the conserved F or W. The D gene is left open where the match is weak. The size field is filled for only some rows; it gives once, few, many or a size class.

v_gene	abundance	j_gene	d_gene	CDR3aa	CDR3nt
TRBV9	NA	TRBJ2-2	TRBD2	CASSVTGRANTGELFF	TGTGCCAGCAGCGTAACCGGGAGGGCCAACACCGGGGAGCTGTTTTTT
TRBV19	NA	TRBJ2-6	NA	CASSIDPALVSSGANVLTF	TGTGCCAGTAGTATAGATCCTGCCCTGGTGAGCTCTGGGGCCAACGTCCTGACTTTC
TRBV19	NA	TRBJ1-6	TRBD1	CASTPRDRAISPLHF	TGTGCCAGTACCCCCCGGGACAGGGCCATATCACCCCTCCACTTT
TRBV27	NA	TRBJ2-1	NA	CASRGLTGRREQFF	TGTGCCAGCAGGGGACTGACGGGGCGGCGTGAGCAGTTCTTC
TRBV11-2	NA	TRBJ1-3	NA	CASSPWDLSGNTIYF	TGTGCCAGCAGCCCTTGGGATCTCTCTGGAAACACCATATATTTT
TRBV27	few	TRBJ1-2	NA	CASSLTGGYGYTF	TGTGCCAGCAGTTTAACGGGAGGGTATGGCTACACCTTC
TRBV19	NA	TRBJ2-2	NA	CASSIAGELFF	TGTGCCAGTAGTATCGCCGGGGAGCTGTTTTTT
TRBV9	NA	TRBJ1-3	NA	CASSVRGEAGNTIYF	TGTGCCAGCAGCGTAAGGGGGGAAGCTGGAAACACCATATATTTT
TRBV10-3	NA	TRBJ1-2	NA	CAISGPNNYGYTF	TGTGCCATCAGCGGACCTAATAACTATGGCTACACCTTC
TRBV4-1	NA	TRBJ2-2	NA	CASSHTEGGHRGAVF	TGCGCCAGCAGCCACACAGAGGGAGGTCACCGGGGAGCTGTTTTT
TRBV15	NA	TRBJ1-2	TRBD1	CATSPSDRVAYGYTF	TGTGCCACCAGCCCCTCAGACAGGGTAGCATATGGCTACACCTTC
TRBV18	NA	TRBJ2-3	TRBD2	CASSPTGRPSTDTQYF	TGTGCCAGCTCACCGACCGGGAGGCCAAGCACAGATACGCAGTATTTT
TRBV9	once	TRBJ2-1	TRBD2	CASSVVVAGAYNEQFF	TGTGCCAGCAGCGTAGTTGTAGCGGGAGCCTACAATGAGCAGTTCTTC
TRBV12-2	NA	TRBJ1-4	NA	CASRFSCHCGFF	TGTGCAAGTCGCTTTAGTTGTCACTGCGGGTTTTTT
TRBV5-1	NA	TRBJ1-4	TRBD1	CASSFGTDEKLFF	TGCGCCAGCAGCTTTGGGACAGATGAAAAACTGTTTTTT
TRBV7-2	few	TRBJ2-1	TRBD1	CASSPGQGGWEQFF	TGTGCCAGCAGCCCCGGACAGGGGGGTTGGGAGCAGTTCTTC
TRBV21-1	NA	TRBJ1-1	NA	CASSKVPGTEAFF	TGTGCCAGCAGCAAGGTCCCAGGCACTGAAGCTTTCTTT
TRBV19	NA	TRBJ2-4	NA	CASSIGRGVAKNIQYF	TGTGCCAGTAGTATAGGCAGGGGGGTAGCCAAAAACATTCAGTACTTC
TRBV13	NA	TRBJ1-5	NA	CASSLLKRQPQHF	TGTGCCAGCAGCTTACTCAAGCGTCAGCCCCAGCATTTT
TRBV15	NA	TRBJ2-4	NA	CATSRDRGRRNIQYF	TGTGCCACCAGCAGAGACAGGGGAAGGAGAAACATTCAGTACTTC
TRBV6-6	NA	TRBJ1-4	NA	CASSYIRDGEKLFF	TGTGCCAGCAGTTACATCCGGGACGGTGAAAAACTGTTTTTT
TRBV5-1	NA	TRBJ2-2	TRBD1	CASSRDSTGELFF	TGCGCCAGCAGCCGGGACAGCACCGGGGAGCTGTTTTTT
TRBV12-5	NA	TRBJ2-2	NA	CASGLDYSNTGELFF	TGTGCTAGTGGTTTGGATTATTCGAACACCGGGGAGCTGTTTTTT
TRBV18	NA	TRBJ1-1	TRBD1	CASSPQNSQGARTEAFF	TGTGCCAGCTCACCACAAAACTCACAGGGGGCGCGCACTGAAGCTTTCTTT
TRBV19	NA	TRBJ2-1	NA	CASAPFTADPYNEQFF	TGTGCCAGTGCGCCCTTCACCGCCGATCCCTACAATGAGCAGTTCTTC
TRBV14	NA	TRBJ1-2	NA	CASSPTWRGVDGYTF	TGTGCCAGCAGCCCAACCTGGAGAGGAGTGGATGGCTACACCTTC
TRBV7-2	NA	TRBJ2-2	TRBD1	CASSSDRGALFF	TGTGCCAGCAGCTCTGACAGGGGCGCGCTGTTTTTT
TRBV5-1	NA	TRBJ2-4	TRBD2	CASSLDLPPGGIQYF	TGCGCCAGCAGCTTGGATTTACCACCGGGGGGCATTCAGTACTTC
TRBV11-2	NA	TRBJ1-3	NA	CASSSVGAGNTIYF	TGTGCCAGCAGCTCGGTTGGGGCTGGAAACACCATATATTTT
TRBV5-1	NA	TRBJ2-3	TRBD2	CASTPPSGSTDTQYF	TGCGCCAGCACCCCACCTAGCGGGAGCACAGATACGCAGTATTTT
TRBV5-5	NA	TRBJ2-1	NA	CASSPGLWGEQFF	TGTGCCAGCAGCCCGGGACTCTGGGGTGAGCAGTTCTTC
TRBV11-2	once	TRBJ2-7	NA	CASSPGLGTRYEQYF	TGTGCCAGCAGCCCAGGTCTCGGGACCCGGTACGAGCAGTACTTC
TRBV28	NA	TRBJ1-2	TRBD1	CASSPTDRGYGYTF	TGTGCCAGCAGTCCCACGGACAGGGGCTATGGCTACACCTTC
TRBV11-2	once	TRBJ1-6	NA	CASSPGSYNSPLHF	TGTGCCAGCAGCCCGGGTAGCTATAATTCACCCCTCCACTTT
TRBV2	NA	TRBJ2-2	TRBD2	CASSELAGENTGELFF	TGTGCCAGCAGTGAACTAGCGGGGGAGAACACCGGGGAGCTGTTTTTT
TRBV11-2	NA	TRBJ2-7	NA	CASSLVASGPYEQYF	TGTGCCAGCAGCTTAGTTGCCAGCGGGCCCTACGAGCAGTACTTC
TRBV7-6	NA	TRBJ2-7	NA	CASSPYTYPSYEQYF	TGTGCCAGCAGCCCCTACACTTATCCTTCCTACGAGCAGTACTTC
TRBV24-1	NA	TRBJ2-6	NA	CATSGRGGLANVLTF	TGTGCCACCAGCGGTAGGGGGGGGCTGGCCAACGTCCTGACTTTC
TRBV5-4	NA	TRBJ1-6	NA	CASSLGQGKGSSYNSPLHF	TGTGCCAGCAGCTTGGGCCAGGGGAAGGGAAGCTCCTATAATTCACCCCTCCACTTT
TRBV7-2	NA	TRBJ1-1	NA	CASSLGVAEAFF	TGTGCCAGCAGCTTAGGGGTCGCTGAAGCTTTCTTT
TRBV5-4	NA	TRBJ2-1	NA	CANSFRDIRNEQFF	TGTGCCAACAGCTTCCGGGACATCCGCAATGAGCAGTTCTTC
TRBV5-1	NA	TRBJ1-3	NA	CASSLGGDLSGNTIYF	TGCGCCAGCAGCTTGGGAGGGGATCTCTCTGGAAACACCATATATTTT
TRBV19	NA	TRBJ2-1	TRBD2	CASRRTSGSSYNEQFF	TGTGCCAGTAGGAGGACTAGCGGGAGCTCCTACAATGAGCAGTTCTTC
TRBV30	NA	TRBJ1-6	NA	CAWSGRQDSDSPLHF	TGTGCCTGGAGTGGGAGACAGGATTCAGATTCACCCCTCCACTTT
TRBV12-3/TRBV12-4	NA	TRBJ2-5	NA	CASSFLKETQYF	TGTGCCAGCAGTTTCCTCAAAGAGACCCAGTACTTC